This T cell receptor (beta chain) derives from a study of T cells in women clearing cervical HPV infection. Study-level background: Case blood drawn at lesion detection; control blood after infection cleared. Study-wide results and limits: TRBV6-7 abundance was lower in cases than controls (around 0.1% versus 0.15%). It is unknown whether associations predate infection; no effector/memory or HPV-specific sorting.

MY09/MY11 PCR detected cervical HPV DNA; dot-blot assigned genotypes. As to this clone: Its cognate antigen is unknown. Sequencing ends 3 residues short of the CDR3 end; the germline J gene provides the rest.

The CDR3 totals 11 residues. Trimming removed 2 bases at V and 6 bases at J, with 5 bases between. Per germline, CDR1 SGHAT and CDR2 FQNNGV. Profiling relied on immunoSEQ multiplex PCR, and the TCRdb table lists in-frame clones only, not all of them. With under 50,000 clones in the sample, the ten largest clones hold approximately 0.9%. What was sequenced was blood buffy coat. The sequence was obtained from a woman aged 18 to 75 with a cervical HPV16 infection that either progressed to CIN3+ or cleared (not recorded which). The rearrangement uses TRBV11-2 and TRBJ2-7; D gene uncertain. The CDR3 here is CASSLNLEQYF. CDR3 DNA, as far as it was read: TGTGCCAGCAGCTTAAATCTCGAG.